Described below is a single T cell receptor beta chain sequence and its context. Its antigen is not yet known. The sample holds no much larger clone one base away, and base qualities are not on file. Intraepithelial and lamina propria lymphocytes were isolated from graft specimens using dithiothreitol, EDTA incubations and collagenase D digestion. Bulk TCR-beta sequencing was performed on serial intestinal graft biopsy specimens collected as late as 600 days after transplant. To prepare the library, the immunoSEQ multiplex PCR assay was applied. For most patients, genomic DNA was subjected to high-throughput TCR-beta CDR3 sequencing by Adaptive Biotechnologies. As for how the authors treated the data: Adaptive's ImmunoSEQ software supplied the TCR sequencing data for 15 to 20 patients, while MiXCR and VDJtools were used to process a few other patients. Because the origin of CDR3 nucleotide sequences shared between donor and recipient could not be assigned, those sequences were removed. To be classed as alloreactive, a clone needed at least 2-fold expansion over unstimulated cells and a minimum CFSE-low frequency of 0.002% (template counts) or 0.001% (read counts). Clones detected in sequenced pre-transplant spleen, lymph node, or MLR CFSE-low populations of the donor or recipient were defined as mappable. Cumulative frequency of alloreactive clones was calculated as a percentage of all sequences weighted by copy number. TCRdb holds this immuneACCESS table with in-frame rearrangements only. Some clones are missing; in checked studies, unresolved V genes explain under half, and the rest has no known cause. V and J calls and clone size are those listed in that table; D and trimming were worked out from the DNA. For this sample there are approximately 10,000 clones; 70% to 75% appear just once. The ten largest clones capture approximately 4.5% of the sample.

This sample is drawn from a study of graft-versus-host responses after intestinal transplantation (dated by TCRdb to about 2021). Describing the broader study: Recipients received multivisceral, liver-intestinal, or isolated intestinal transplants. Every recipient was given anti-thymocyte globulin induction, then maintenance tacrolimus and steroids for around three years. After intestinal transplantation, graft-versus-host and host-versus-graft alloreactive T cell clones in the graft, circulation and bone marrow were tracked using bulk TCR-beta CDR3 sequencing. Alloreactive clones were identified by sequencing pre-transplant mixed lymphocyte reaction products and comparing them with unstimulated pre-transplant donor and recipient T cells. Of the roughly 26 intestinal transplant recipients enrolled in the cohort, one of whom was a retransplant, a few patients without pretransplant specimens were excluded. Donor T cell macrochimerism was defined as a peak of at least 4% donor T cells among recipient peripheral blood mononuclear cells. Rather than being sequenced by the commercial service, samples from a few later patients were sequenced in-house on an Illumina MiSeq and processed with MiXCR. The paper as a whole reports these results and caveats: In the allografts of patients with donor T cell macrochimerism, GvH to HvG T cell clonal ratios were high. The conclusions were limited by the relatively low number and heterogeneity of the intestinal transplant patients. GvH clones were detected in recipient bone marrow, and some appeared earlier in ileal mucosa or blood, consistent with an intestinal mucosal origin. Peak levels of circulating GvH clones were associated with declines in HvG clones early after transplant.

V is cut back by 7 bases and J by 7 bases, with 8 bases in the junction unmatched. CDR1 MNHEY and CDR2 SVGAGI were looked up in the germline V gene. The CDR3 has 15 amino acids, counting the end cysteine and phenylalanine. The only DNA kept is the CDR3, 45 bases in frame from the first base. The chain employs TRBV6-5 and TRBJ1-6; 9 bases in the middle match TRBD1. This TCR was sampled from a human patient who received an intestinal transplant, so some T cells may come from the graft donor. Sequences were derived from ileum tissue, sampled more than 140 days after intestinal transplantation. The CDR3 region: CASTPQGAGNSPLHF. The bases are TGTGCCAGCACCCCACAGGGGGCGGGGAATTCACCCCTCCACTTT.